The 3 T cell receptor beta chains given below trace back to one sample, sequenced in a study of shared clonotypes between healthy human individuals. Only in-frame clones appear in the TCRdb table, and some are missing; sequencing was by immunoSEQ multiplex PCR. The data contain some 2 million clones, over 85% of them singletons. Naive CD8 cells were CD45RO-negative, positively selected for CCR7, excluding terminally differentiated effector memory CD45RA+ cells. Sequenced: naive CD8+ T cells sorted from blood. The source of these receptors is a man younger than 35 in good health.

In nucleotides, the CDR3 is TGCGCCAGCAGCCAAGAGGCCCCAGATACGCAGTATTTT. Translating gives CASSQEAPDTQYF. The rearrangement links TRBV4-1 to TRBJ2-3; D is uncertain. Germline lookup yields CDR1 MGHRA and CDR2 YSYEKL. V dropped 0 bases and J dropped 4 bases, with 5 bases sitting between them. The CDR3 is 13 amino acids.

The gene calls are TRBV2 and TRBJ2-7; 7 bases are shared with TRBD1. Germline CDR1 and CDR2: SNHLY and FYNNEI. Unmatched junction bases numbered 8, after V lost 2 bases and J lost 4 bases. This CDR3 has 15 residues. CDR3 protein: CASSEPVTGIYEQYF. The CDR3 DNA sequence: TGTGCCAGCAGTGAACCTGTGACAGGGATTTACGAGCAGTACTTC.

V usage is TRBV5-1 and J usage is TRBJ2-7; 8 bases match TRBD2. V was clipped by 1 base and J by 5 bases; unmatched bases: 5. From germline, CDR1 is SGHRS and CDR2 YFSETQ. The length of the CDR3 is 14 residues. In DNA, the CDR3 is TGCGCCAGCAGCTTGCCCCTGCGGGAGGACGAGCAGTACTTC. Translated: CASSLPLREDEQYF. Looking up the rest from reference TRBV5-1 and TRBJ2-7 gives the full variable domain: KAGVTQTPRYLIKTRGQQVTLSCSPISGHRSVSWYQQTPGQGLQFLFEYFSETQRNKGNFPGRFSGRQFSNSRSEMNVSTLELGDSALYLCASSLPLREDEQYFGPGTRLTVT.